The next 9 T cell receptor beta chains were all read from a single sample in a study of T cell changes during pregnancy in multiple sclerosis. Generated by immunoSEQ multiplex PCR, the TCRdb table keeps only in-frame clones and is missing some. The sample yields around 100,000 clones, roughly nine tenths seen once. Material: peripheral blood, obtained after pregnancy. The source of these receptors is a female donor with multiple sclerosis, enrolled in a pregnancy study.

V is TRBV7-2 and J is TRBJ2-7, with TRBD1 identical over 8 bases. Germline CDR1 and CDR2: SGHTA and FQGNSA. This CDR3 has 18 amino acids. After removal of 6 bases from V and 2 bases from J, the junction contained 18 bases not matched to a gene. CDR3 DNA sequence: TGTGCCAGCAGGGAAGGACAGGGATTAGGAGCGGCACCCTACGAGCAGTACTTC. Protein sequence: CASREGQGLGAAPYEQYF.

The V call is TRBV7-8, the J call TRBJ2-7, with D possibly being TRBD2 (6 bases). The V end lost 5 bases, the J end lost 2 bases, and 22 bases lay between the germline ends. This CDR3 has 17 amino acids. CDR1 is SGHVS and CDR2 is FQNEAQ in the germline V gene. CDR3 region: CASSHRTGRQRTYEQYF. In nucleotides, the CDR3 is TGTGCCAGCAGCCACCGAACGGGGAGGCAGAGGACCTACGAGCAGTACTTC.

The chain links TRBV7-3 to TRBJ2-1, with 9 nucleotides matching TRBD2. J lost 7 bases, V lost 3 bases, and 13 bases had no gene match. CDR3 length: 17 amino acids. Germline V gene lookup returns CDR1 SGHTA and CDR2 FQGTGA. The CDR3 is CASSFLSREGGDNEQFF. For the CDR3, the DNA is TGTGCCAGCAGCTTCTTATCGCGGGAGGGGGGTGATAATGAGCAGTTCTTC.

The CDR3: CASSWGGDADTQYF. As DNA, the CDR3 is TGTGCCAGCAGCTGGGGGGGGGATGCAGATACGCAGTATTTT. V is TRBV5-4 and J is TRBJ2-3; 7 bases match TRBD2. The germline gives CDR1 SGHNT, CDR2 YYREEE (reference sequence). V was pared by 3 bases and J by 4 bases, with 5 bases of the junction left unmatched. This CDR3 is 14 amino acids long. The full variable domain, rest sourced from reference TRBV5-4 and TRBJ2-3, is ETGVTQSPTHLIKTRGQQVTLRCSSQSGHNTVSWYQQALGQGPQFIFQYYREEENGRGNFPPRFSGLQFPNYSSELNVNALELDDSALYLCASSWGGDADTQYFGPGTRLTVL.

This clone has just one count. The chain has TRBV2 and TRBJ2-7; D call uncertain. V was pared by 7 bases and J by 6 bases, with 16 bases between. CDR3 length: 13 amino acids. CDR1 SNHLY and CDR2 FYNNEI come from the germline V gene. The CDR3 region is CASNEVEVFEQYF. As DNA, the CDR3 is TGTGCCAGCAATGAGGTAGAGGTCTTCGAGCAGTACTTC.

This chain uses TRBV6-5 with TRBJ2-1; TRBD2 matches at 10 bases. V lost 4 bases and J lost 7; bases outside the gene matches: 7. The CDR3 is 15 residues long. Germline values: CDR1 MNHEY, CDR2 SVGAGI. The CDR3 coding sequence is TGTGCCAGCAGTTCCTCTAGCGGGGGCCGGAATGAGCAGTTCTTC. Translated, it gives CASSSSSGGRNEQFF.

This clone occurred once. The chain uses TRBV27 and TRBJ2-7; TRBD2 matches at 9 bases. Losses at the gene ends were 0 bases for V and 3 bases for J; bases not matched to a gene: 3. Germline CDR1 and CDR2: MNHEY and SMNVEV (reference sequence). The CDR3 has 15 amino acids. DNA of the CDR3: TGTGCCAGCAGTTTATCCCTAGCGGGACTCTACGAGCAGTACTTC. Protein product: CASSLSLAGLYEQYF.

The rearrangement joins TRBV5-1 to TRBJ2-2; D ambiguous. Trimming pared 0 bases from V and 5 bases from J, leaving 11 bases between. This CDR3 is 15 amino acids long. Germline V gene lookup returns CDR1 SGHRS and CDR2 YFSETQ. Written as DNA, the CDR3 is TGCGCCAGCAGCTTGGTTTTAGCATTGACCGGGGAGCTGTTTTTT. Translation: CASSLVLALTGELFF. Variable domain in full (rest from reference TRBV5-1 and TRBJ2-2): KAGVTQTPRYLIKTRGQQVTLSCSPISGHRSVSWYQQTPGQGLQFLFEYFSETQRNKGNFPGRFSGRQFSNSRSEMNVSTLELGDSALYLCASSLVLALTGELFFGEGSRLTVL.

The CDR3 sequence: CASSEAQSRWTYTGELFF. The CDR3, as DNA: TGTGCCAGCAGTGAAGCCCAGAGCAGGTGGACTTACACCGGGGAGCTGTTTTTT. The gene calls are TRBV6-1 and TRBJ2-2; weak D call: TRBD2 (5 bases). The CDR3 runs 18 residues. The germline V gene has CDR1 MNHNS and CDR2 SASEGT. V shed 0 bases and J shed 3 bases, with 17 bases lying between them.